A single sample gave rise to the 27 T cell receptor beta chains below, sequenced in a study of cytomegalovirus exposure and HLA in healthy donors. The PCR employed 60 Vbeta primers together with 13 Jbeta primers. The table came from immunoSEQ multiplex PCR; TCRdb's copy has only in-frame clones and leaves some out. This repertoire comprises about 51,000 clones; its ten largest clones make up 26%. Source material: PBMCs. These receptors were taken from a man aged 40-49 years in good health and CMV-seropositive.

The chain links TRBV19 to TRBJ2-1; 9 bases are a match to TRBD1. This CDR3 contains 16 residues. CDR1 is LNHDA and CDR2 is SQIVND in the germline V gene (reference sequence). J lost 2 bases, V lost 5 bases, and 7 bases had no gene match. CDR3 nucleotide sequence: TGTGCCAGTAGTTTCCGTCGGGACAGGGCCTACAATGAGCAGTTCTTC. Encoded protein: CASSFRRDRAYNEQFF.

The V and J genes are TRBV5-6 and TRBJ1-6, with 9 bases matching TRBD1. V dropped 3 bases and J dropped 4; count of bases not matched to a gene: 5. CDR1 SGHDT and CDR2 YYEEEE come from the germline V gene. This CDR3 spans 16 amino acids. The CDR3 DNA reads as TGTGCCAGCAGCTGGGACAGGGAGTTGTATAATTCACCCCTCCACTTT. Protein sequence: CASSWDRELYNSPLHF.

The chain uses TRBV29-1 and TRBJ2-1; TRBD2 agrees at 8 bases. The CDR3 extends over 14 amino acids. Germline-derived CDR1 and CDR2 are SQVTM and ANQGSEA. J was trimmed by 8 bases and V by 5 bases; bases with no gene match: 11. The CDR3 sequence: CSVPASGRRDEQFF. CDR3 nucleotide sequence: TGCAGCGTTCCCGCTAGCGGGCGCCGCGATGAGCAGTTCTTC.

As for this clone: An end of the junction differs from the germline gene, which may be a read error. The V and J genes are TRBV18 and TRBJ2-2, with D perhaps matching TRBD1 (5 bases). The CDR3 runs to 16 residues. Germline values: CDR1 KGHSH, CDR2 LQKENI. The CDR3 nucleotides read TGTGCCAGCGCACCACCGTCTGGCAGGGAAGGCGGGGAGCTGTTTTTT. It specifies CASAPPSGREGGELFF.

The CDR3 is CAWSLRQGSGTYEQYF. The CDR3 DNA follows: TGTGCCTGGAGTCTCCGACAGGGGTCGGGAACCTACGAGCAGTACTTC. This sequence joins TRBV30 and TRBJ2-7, with 8 nucleotides matching TRBD1. Germline V gives CDR1 GTSNPN, CDR2 SVGIG (reference sequence). The CDR3 length is 16 residues. After removal of 2 bases from V and 2 bases from J, the junction contained 11 bases not matched to a gene.

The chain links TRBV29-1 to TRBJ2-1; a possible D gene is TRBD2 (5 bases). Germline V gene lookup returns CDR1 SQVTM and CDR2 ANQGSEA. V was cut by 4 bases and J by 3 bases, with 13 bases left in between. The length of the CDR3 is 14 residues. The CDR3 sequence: CSVVIDGDYNEQFF. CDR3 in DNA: TGCAGCGTTGTTATTGACGGGGACTACAATGAGCAGTTCTTC.

As DNA, the CDR3 is TGTGCCACCAGCAGAGATCAAGCTAGCGGTAGCACAGATACGCAGTATTTT. It is translated as CATSRDQASGSTDTQYF. This chain uses TRBV15 with TRBJ2-3, with TRBD2 matching over 7 bases. CDR1 and CDR2 (germline): LNHNV, YYDKDF (reference sequence). J was trimmed by 0 bases and V by 0 bases; bases with no gene match: 6. The CDR3 covers 17 residues.

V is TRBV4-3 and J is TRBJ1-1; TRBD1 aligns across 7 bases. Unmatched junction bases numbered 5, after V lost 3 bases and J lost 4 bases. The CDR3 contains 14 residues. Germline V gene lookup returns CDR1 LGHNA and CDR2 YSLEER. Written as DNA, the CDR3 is TGCGCCAGCAGCCAGCCCGACAGGGCCACTGAAGCTTTCTTT. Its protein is CASSQPDRATEAFF.

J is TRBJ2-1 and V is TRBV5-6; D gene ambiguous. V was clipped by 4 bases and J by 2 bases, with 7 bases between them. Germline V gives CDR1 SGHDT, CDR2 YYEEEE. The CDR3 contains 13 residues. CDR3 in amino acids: CASSLRTYNEQFF. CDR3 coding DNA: TGTGCCAGCAGCCTGCGGACCTACAATGAGCAGTTCTTC.

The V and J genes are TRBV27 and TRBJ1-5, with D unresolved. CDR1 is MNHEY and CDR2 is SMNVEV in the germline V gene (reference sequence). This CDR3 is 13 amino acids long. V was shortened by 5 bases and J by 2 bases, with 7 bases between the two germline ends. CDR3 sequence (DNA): TGTGCCAGCAGTGAGAGGGGCAATCAGCCCCAGCATTTT. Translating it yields CASSERGNQPQHF.

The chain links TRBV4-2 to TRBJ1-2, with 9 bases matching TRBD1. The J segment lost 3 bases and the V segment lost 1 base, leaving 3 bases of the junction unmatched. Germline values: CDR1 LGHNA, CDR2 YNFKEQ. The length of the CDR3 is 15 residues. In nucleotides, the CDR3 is TGTGCCAGCAGCCAAGGACAGGGGGTTGACTATGGCTACACCTTC. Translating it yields CASSQGQGVDYGYTF.

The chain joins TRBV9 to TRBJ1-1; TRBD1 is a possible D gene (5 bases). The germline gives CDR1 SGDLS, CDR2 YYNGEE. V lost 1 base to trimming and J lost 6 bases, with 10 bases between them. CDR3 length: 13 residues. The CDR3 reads CASSVQGKAEAFF. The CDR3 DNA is TGTGCCAGCAGCGTACAGGGAAAGGCTGAAGCTTTCTTT.

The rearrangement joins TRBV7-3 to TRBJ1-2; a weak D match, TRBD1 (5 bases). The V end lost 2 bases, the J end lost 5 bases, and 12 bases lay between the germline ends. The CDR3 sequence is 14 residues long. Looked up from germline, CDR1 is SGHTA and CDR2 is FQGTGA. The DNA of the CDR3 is TGTGCCAGCAGCTTAGATGCAGGGCAGTATGGCTACACCTTC. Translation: CASSLDAGQYGYTF.

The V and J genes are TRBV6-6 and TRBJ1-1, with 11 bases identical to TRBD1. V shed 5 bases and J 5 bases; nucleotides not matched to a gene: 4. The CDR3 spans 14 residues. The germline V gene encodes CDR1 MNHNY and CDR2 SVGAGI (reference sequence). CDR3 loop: CASSGGQGGTEAFF. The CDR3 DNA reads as TGTGCCAGCAGTGGGGGACAGGGGGGAACTGAAGCTTTCTTT.

CDR3 DNA sequence: TGTGCCAGCAGCTACCCGGACAGGGTGGGAACCTACGAGCAGTACTTC. This codes for CASSYPDRVGTYEQYF. The chain employs TRBV7-6 and TRBJ2-7; 8 bases agree with TRBD1. Germline CDR1 SGHVS, CDR2 FNYEAQ. The CDR3 has 16 residues. The V and J ends lost 4 bases and 2 bases, in that order; junction bases with no gene match: 10.

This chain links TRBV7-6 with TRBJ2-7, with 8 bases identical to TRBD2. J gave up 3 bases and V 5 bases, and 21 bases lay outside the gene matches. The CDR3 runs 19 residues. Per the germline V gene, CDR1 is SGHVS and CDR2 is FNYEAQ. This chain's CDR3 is CASSPLSGTRDLLHYEQYF. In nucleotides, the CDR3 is TGTGCCAGCAGCCCACTCTCTGGGACTAGGGACCTCCTGCACTACGAGCAGTACTTC.

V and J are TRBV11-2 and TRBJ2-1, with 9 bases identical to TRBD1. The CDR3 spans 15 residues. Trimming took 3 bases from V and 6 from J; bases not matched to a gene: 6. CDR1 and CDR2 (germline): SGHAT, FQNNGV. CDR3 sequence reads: CASSFRDRVGNEQFF. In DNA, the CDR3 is TGTGCCAGCAGCTTTCGGGACAGGGTGGGCAATGAGCAGTTCTTC.

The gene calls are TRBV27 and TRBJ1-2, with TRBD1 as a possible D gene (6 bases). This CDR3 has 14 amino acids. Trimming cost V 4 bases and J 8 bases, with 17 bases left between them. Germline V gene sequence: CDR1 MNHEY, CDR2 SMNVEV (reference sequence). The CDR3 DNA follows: TGTGCCAGCAGTTGGGACATCGATCGGGGAGGCTACACCTTC. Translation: CASSWDIDRGGYTF.

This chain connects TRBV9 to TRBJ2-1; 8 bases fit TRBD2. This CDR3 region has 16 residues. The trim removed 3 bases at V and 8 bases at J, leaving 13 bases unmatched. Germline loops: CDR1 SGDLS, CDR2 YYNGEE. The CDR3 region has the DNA TGTGCCAGCAGCGCGACGTCCCGACTAGCGACAGATGAGCAGTTCTTC. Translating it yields CASSATSRLATDEQFF.

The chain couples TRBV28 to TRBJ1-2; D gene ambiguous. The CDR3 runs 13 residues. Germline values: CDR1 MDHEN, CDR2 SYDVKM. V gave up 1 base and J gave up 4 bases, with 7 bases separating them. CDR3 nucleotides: TGTGCCAGCAGTTTATTTGGCAGCTATGGCTACACCTTC. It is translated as CASSLFGSYGYTF.

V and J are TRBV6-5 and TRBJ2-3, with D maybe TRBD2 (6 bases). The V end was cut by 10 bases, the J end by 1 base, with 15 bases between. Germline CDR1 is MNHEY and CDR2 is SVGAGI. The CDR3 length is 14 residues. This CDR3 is CATLKAGRTDTQYF. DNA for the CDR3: TGTGCCACCCTCAAGGCGGGGCGCACAGATACGCAGTATTTT.

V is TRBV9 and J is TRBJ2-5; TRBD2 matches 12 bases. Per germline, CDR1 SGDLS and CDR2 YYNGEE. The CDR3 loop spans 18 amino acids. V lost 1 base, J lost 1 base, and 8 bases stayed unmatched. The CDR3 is CASSVSQRTSGTQETQYF. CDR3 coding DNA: TGTGCCAGCAGCGTATCTCAGCGGACTAGCGGGACCCAAGAGACCCAGTACTTC.

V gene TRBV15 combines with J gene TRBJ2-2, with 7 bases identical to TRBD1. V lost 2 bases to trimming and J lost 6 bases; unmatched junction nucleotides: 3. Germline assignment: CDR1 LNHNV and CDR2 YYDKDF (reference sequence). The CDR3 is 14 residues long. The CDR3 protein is CATSRMGQPGELFF. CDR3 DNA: TGTGCCACCAGCAGAATGGGACAGCCCGGGGAGCTGTTTTTT. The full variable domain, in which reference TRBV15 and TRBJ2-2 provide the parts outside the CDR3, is DAMVIQNPRYQVTQFGKPVTLSCSQTLNHNVMYWYQQKSSQAPKLLFHYYDKDFNNEADTPDNFQSRRPNTSFCFLDIRSPGLGDTAMYLCATSRMGQPGELFFGEGSRLTVL.

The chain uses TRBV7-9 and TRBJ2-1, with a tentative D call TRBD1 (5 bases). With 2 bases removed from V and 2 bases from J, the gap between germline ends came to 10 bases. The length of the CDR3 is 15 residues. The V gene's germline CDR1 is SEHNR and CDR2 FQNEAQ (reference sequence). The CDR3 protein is CASSLMQGAYNEQFF. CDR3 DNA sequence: TGTGCCAGCAGCTTAATGCAAGGGGCCTACAATGAGCAGTTCTTC. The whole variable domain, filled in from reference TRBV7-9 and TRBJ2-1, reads DTGVSQNPRHKITKRGQNVTFRCDPISEHNRLYWYRQTLGQGPEFLTYFQNEAQLEKSRLLSDRFSAERPKGSFSTLEIQRTEQGDSAMYLCASSLMQGAYNEQFFGPGTRLTVL.

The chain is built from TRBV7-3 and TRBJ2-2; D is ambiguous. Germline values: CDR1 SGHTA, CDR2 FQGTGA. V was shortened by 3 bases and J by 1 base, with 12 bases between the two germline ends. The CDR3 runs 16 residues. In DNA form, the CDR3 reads TGTGCCAGCAGCTTCGGTTCGATTTTGAACACCGGGGAGCTGTTTTTT. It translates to CASSFGSILNTGELFF.

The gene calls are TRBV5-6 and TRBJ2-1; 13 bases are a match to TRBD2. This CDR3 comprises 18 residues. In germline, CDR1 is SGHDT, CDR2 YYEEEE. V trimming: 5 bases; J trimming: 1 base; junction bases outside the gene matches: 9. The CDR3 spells CASSRTSGSVGSYNEQFF. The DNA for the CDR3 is TGTGCCAGCAGTCGGACTAGCGGGAGTGTGGGGTCCTACAATGAGCAGTTCTTC.

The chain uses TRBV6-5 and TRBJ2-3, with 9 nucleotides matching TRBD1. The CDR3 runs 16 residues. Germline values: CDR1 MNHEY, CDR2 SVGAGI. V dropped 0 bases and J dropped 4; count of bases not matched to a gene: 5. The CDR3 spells CASSYSQGAKPDTQYF. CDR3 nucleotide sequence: TGTGCCAGCAGTTACTCACAGGGGGCTAAGCCAGATACGCAGTATTTT.